The clone carrying this T cell receptor beta chain was seen a handful of times. The antigen remains undetermined. TCRdb re-called the reads through MiXCR, storing one row per CDR3 protein. The table has under 850,000 distinct CDR3 sequences, 35% to 45% seen once. The sample comes from a study of T cell repertoires in cytomegalovirus infection. Whole-study findings and limits: The study identified carriers of CMV plus the relevant HLA from cumulative public TCR beta family frequency. What dominated the ex vivo response were HLA-C-restricted CMV-specific TCR beta clonotypes.

After removal of 5 bases from V and 3 bases from J, the junction contained 4 bases not matched to a gene. Germline V gene lookup returns CDR1 MNHEY and CDR2 SVGAGI. CDR3 size: 14 residues. The sample consisted of PBMCs. The V gene is TRBV6-5, the J gene TRBJ1-5, with 7 bases fitting TRBD1. The receptor was derived from a human donor in good health (CMV status not recorded). Some clones in this sample may be carry-over from other donors' samples. In nucleotides, the CDR3 is TGTGCCAGCAGTAGACAGGGCTACAATCAGCCCCAGCATTTT. The encoded protein is CASSRQGYNQPQHF.